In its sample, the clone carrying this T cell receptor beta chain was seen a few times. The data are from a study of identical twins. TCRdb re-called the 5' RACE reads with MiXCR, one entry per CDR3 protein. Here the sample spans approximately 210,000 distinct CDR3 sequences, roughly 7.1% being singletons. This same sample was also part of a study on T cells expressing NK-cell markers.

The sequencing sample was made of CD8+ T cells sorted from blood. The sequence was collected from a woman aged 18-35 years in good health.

In DNA form, the CDR3 reads TGTGCCAGCAGCTCTCAGGGGGGCGGGAGTGACGAGCAGTACTTC. Translated: CASSSQGGGSDEQYF. This rearrangement joins TRBV9 to TRBJ2-7; TRBD1 or TRBD2 may be the D gene (7 bases each). This CDR3 is built from 15 residues. CDR1 is SGDLS and CDR2 is YYNGEE in the germline V gene. V gave up 4 bases and J gave up 5 bases, with 19 bases separating them.